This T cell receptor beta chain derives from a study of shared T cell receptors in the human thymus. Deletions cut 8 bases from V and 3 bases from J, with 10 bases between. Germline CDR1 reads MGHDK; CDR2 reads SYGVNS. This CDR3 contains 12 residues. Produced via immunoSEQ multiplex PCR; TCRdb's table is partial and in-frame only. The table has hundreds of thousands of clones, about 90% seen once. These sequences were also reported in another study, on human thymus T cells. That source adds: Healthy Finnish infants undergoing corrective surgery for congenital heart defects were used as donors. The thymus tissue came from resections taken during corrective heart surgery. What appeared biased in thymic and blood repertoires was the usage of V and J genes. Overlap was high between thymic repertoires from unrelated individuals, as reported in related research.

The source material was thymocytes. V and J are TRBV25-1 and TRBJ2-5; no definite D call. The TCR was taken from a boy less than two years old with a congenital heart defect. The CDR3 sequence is CASARVKETQYF. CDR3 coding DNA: TGTGCCAGCGCCCGGGTTAAAGAGACCCAGTACTTC.